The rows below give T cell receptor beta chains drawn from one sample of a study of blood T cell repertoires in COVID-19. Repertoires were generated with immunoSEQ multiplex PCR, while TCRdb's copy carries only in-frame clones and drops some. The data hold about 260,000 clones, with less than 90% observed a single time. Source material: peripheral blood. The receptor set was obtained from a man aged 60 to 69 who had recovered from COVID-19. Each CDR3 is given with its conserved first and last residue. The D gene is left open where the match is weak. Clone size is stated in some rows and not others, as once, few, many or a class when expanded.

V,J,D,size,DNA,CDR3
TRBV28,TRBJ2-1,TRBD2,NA,TGTGCCAGCAGTTTACTCTCCGAAGGGCGGGGGAATGAGCAGTTCTTC,CASSLLSEGRGNEQFF
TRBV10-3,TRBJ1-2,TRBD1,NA,TGTGCCATCACTCCGGGACAGGGTACTAACTATGGCTACACCTTC,CAITPGQGTNYGYTF
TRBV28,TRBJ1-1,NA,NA,TGTGCCAGCAGTTTGGTAGGGGGCACTGAAGCTTTCTTT,CASSLVGGTEAFF
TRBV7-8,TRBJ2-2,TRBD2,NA,TGTGCCAGCAGCACGGGACTAGAGATGAACACCGGGGAGCTGTTTTTT,CASSTGLEMNTGELFF
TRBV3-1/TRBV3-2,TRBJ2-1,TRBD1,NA,TGTGCCAGCAGCCAAGGGGACAGGGGGCCTTCGATTAGGAACAATGAGCAGTTCTTC,CASSQGDRGPSIRNNEQFF
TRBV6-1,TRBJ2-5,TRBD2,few,TGTGCCAGCAGTGAAGGGGGGAGGGGACTCCGGTCGTGGACCCAGTACTTC,CASSEGGRGLRSWTQYF
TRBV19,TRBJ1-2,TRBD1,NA,TGTGCCAGTACCCGGACAGGGGGATTCTATGGCTACACCTTC,CASTRTGGFYGYTF
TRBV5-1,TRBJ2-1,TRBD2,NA,TGCGCCAGCAGCCCCGGGACTAGCGGATACAATGAGCAGTTCTTC,CASSPGTSGYNEQFF
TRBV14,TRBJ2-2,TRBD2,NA,TGTGCCAGCAGCCAGAGGGGCCGGGGGGCGAACACCGGGGAGCTGTTTTTT,CASSQRGRGANTGELFF
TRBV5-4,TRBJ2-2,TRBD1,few,TGTGCCAGCAGCTCTCCGGGACAGGTCAACACCGGGGAGCTGTTTTTT,CASSSPGQVNTGELFF
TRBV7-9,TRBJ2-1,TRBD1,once,TGTGCCAGCAGCTTTGGAACCGGGACAGGGGGCTACAATGAGCAGTTCTTC,CASSFGTGTGGYNEQFF
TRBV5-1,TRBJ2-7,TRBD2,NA,TGCGCCAGCAGCTTGGCACGGACTAGCGGGACCACCTACGAGCAGTACTTC,CASSLARTSGTTYEQYF
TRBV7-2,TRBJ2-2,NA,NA,TGTGCCAGCAGCTCCATCGGCGGGGAGCTGTTTTTT,CASSSIGGELFF
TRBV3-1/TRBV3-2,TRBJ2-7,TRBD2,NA,TGTGCCAGCAGCCCGGGACTAGCGGGAGTTCCCTACGAGCAGTACTTC,CASSPGLAGVPYEQYF
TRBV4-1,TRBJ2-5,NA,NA,TGCGCCAGCAGCCAAGCGGGTAGGGGCGAAGAGACCCAGTACTTC,CASSQAGRGEETQYF
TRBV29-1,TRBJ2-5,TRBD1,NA,TGCAGCGTTGTACAGGGGGCAGAGACCCAGTACTTC,CSVVQGAETQYF
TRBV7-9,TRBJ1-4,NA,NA,TGTGCCAGCAGCTACCGGGTGGGTGAAAAACTGTTTTTT,CASSYRVGEKLFF
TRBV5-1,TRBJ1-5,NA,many,TGCGCCAGCAGCTTGGGGGGCAGTAGCAATCAGCCCCAGCATTTT,CASSLGGSSNQPQHF
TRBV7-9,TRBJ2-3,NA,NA,TGTGCCAGCAGCTTTCGGGGGTCTCCTAGCACAGATACGCAGTATTTT,CASSFRGSPSTDTQYF
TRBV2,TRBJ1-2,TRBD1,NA,TGTGCCTTGTCCCGGGGGGACAGGGACTATGGCTACACCTTC,CALSRGDRDYGYTF
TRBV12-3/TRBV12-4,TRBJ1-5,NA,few,TGTGCCAGCAGGGCCAGGAATCAGCCCCAGCATTTT,CASRARNQPQHF
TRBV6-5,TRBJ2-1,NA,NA,TGTGCCAGCAGTCCTAGTGGGGGCAAGGTGCAGTTCTTC,CASSPSGGKVQFF
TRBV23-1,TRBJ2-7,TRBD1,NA,TGCGCCAGCAGTCAATCCCGGACAGGCGAGCGGCTCCGGTGGGAGCAGTACTTC,CASSQSRTGERLRWEQYF
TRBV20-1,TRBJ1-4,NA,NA,TGCAGTGCTAGTGTAAGTGGACTGCAAGATGAAAAACTGTTTTTT,CSASVSGLQDEKLFF